This T cell receptor (beta chain) was documented in a study of technical replicates of blood from a handful of donors. Using immunoSEQ multiplex PCR, the repertoire was profiled, and TCRdb retains in-frame clones only, with some absent. The table lists about 84,000 clones, almost 98% of them singletons, with more than 0.15% in the top ten. This clone was detected only once. Germline CDR1 is LGHNT and CDR2 is FRNRAP. The V and J ends lost 7 bases and 4 bases, in that order; junction bases with no gene match: 5. The CDR3 is 13 amino acids. The genes are TRBV12-5 and TRBJ2-3; 7 bases line up with TRBD2. The specimen was T cells isolated from PBMCs. This TCR was sampled from a human donor in good health. This CDR3 reads CASVREAADTQYF. The CDR3 nucleotides read TGTGCTAGTGTCCGGGAGGCCGCAGATACGCAGTATTTT.